A single sample gave rise to the 32 T cell receptor beta chains below, sequenced in a study of cytomegalovirus exposure and HLA in healthy donors. Primers for the PCR totalled 60 Vbeta and 13 Jbeta. The data were produced by immunoSEQ multiplex PCR, yet TCRdb's version contains in-frame clones alone and is incomplete. The sample has 200,000 or so clones; around 81% are singletons. The sample was PBMCs. These receptors all come from a woman aged 18-29 years in good health and CMV-seropositive.

The V call is TRBV4-1, the J call TRBJ1-5; no clear D. V was trimmed by 0 bases and J by 1 base, leaving 10 bases between them. The CDR3 spans 16 residues. Germline values: CDR1 MGHRA, CDR2 YSYEKL. Here the CDR3 reads CASSQDPEMSNQPQHF. The CDR3 region has the DNA TGCGCCAGCAGCCAAGATCCGGAGATGAGCAATCAGCCCCAGCATTTT.

This chain joins TRBV5-6 and TRBJ2-5; tentatively, D is TRBD2 (5 bases). V was trimmed by 4 bases and J by 4 bases, leaving 17 bases between them. The CDR3 contains 15 residues. In germline, CDR1 is SGHDT, CDR2 YYEEEE. The CDR3 is CASSLLKSGGETQYF. DNA for the CDR3: TGTGCCAGCAGCCTGCTTAAGTCAGGAGGAGAGACCCAGTACTTC. The whole variable domain, remainder taken from reference TRBV5-6 and TRBJ2-5, is DAGVTQSPTHLIKTRGQQVTLRCSPKSGHDTVSWYQQALGQGPQFIFQYYEEEERQRGNFPDRFSGHQFPNYSSELNVNALLLGDSALYLCASSLLKSGGETQYFGPGTRLLVL.

This clone was observed a few times. This chain joins TRBV6-5 and TRBJ2-3; 9 bases are a match to TRBD2. Germline V gene lookup returns CDR1 MNHEY and CDR2 SVGAGI. The CDR3 loop spans 15 amino acids. Trimming at V came to 8 bases and at J to 5 bases, leaving 11 bases not matched to a gene. The CDR3 coding sequence is TGTGCCAGCTTGATCTGCGGGGGGGGTGTAGATACGCAGTATTTT. This translates into CASLICGGGVDTQYF.

A single count supports this clone. The chain uses TRBV2 and TRBJ1-1; D is perhaps TRBD1 (6 bases). This CDR3 spans 14 amino acids. In germline, CDR1 is SNHLY, CDR2 FYNNEI. The ends were cut back, 6 bases at V and 0 bases at J, with 11 bases in the middle. The DNA for the CDR3 is TGTGCCAGCAGACAGGGAGAGATGAACACTGAAGCTTTCTTT. This codes for CASRQGEMNTEAFF.

The sample holds a few counts of this clone. The chain links TRBV21-1 to TRBJ2-2; the table's D gene call, TRBD1, was not cross checked with the DNA. TRBV21-1 counts as a pseudogene. The CDR3 consists of 15 residues. CDR3: CASSKGQGNTGELFF. In DNA form, the CDR3 reads TGTGCCAGCAGCAAAGGACAGGGGAACACCGGGGAGCTGTTTTTT.

This clone has just one count. The chain couples TRBV9 to TRBJ2-5; 9 bases are shared with TRBD1. The CDR3 is 14 amino acids. CDR1 is SGDLS and CDR2 is YYNGEE in the germline V gene. V shed 0 bases, J shed 4 bases, and the junction held 1 base outside the gene matches. In DNA, the CDR3 is TGTGCCAGCAGCGTAGGACAGGGGGGAGAGACCCAGTACTTC. Encoded protein: CASSVGQGGETQYF.

The CDR3 sequence: CASSPTGEESYTF. DNA for the CDR3: TGTGCCAGCAGCCCCACAGGAGAGGAAAGCTACACCTTC. The rearrangement joins TRBV5-4 to TRBJ1-2; a weak D match, TRBD1 (5 bases). Trimming shortened V by 4 bases and J by 9 bases, and 16 bases separated the two germline ends. Germline V gene data show CDR1 as SGHNT and CDR2 as YYREEE (reference sequence). The CDR3 runs 13 residues.

The rearrangement uses TRBV5-8 and TRBJ1-3, with D perhaps matching TRBD1 (6 bases). V lost 0 bases to trimming and J lost 1 base, with 8 bases between them. Germline lookup yields CDR1 SGHTS and CDR2 YDEGEE. This CDR3 is 15 amino acids long. The CDR3 DNA follows: TGTGCCAGCAGCTTGGGTACAGGGTCTGGAAACACCATATATTTT. Translated: CASSLGTGSGNTIYF.

This chain links TRBV18 with TRBJ2-2; possibly TRBD2 for D (5 bases). CDR3 size: 13 residues. V was pared by 3 bases and J by 8 bases, with 10 bases between. Germline V gives CDR1 KGHSH, CDR2 LQKENI. The CDR3 region has the DNA TGTGCCAGCTCACCGCCTAGCAGAGGGGAGCTGTTTTTT. It yields the protein CASSPPSRGELFF.

This chain connects TRBV28 to TRBJ2-2, with TRBD2 matching 7 bases. The CDR3 is 16 amino acids. V dropped 4 bases and J dropped 0; count of bases not matched to a gene: 5. The V gene's germline CDR1 is MDHEN and CDR2 SYDVKM. CDR3 nucleotide sequence: TGTGCCAGCAGTTCGCGCGGGGGAGCGAACACCGGGGAGCTGTTTTTT. Amino acids: CASSSRGGANTGELFF.

Notes on this clone: Other DNA sequences in the same sample also yield this CDR3. This chain uses TRBV19 with TRBJ1-4; 10 nucleotides agree with TRBD1. The J segment lost 10 bases and the V segment lost 4 bases, leaving 12 bases of the junction unmatched. This CDR3 has 16 amino acids. Germline loops: CDR1 LNHDA, CDR2 SQIVND (reference sequence). The CDR3 DNA is TGTGCCAGTAGTACACCTCGACAGGGGGCGTACGGAAAACTGTTTTTT. It encodes CASSTPRQGAYGKLFF.

Written as DNA, the CDR3 is TGTGCCAGCAAACAACCGGGACAAATAAAAGAGACCCAGTACTTC. Translating gives CASKQPGQIKETQYF. The rearrangement uses TRBV6-5 and TRBJ2-5; the D gene is possibly TRBD1 (6 bases). The CDR3 consists of 15 residues. Germline values: CDR1 MNHEY, CDR2 SVGAGI. V lost 7 bases to trimming and J lost 3 bases, with 18 bases between them.

The CDR3 DNA reads as TGTGCCAGCAGCGTATCCGGGACAGTGTCTGCAAAACTGTTTTTT. Its translation is CASSVSGTVSAKLFF. This chain joins TRBV9 and TRBJ1-4, with TRBD1 matching 7 bases. Trimming at V came to 1 base and at J to 10 bases, leaving 10 bases not matched to a gene. This CDR3 comprises 15 residues. From germline, CDR1 is SGDLS and CDR2 YYNGEE. The complete variable domain, with remaining parts taken from reference TRBV9 and TRBJ1-4, reads DSGVTQTPKHLITATGQRVTLRCSPRSGDLSVYWYQQSLDQGLQFLIQYYNGEERAKGNILERFSAQQFPDLHSELNLSSLELGDSALYFCASSVSGTVSAKLFFGSGTQLSVL.

This clone occurred a few times. The V and J genes are TRBV6-1 and TRBJ1-2; a possible D gene is TRBD1 (5 bases). Trimming pared 1 base from V and 3 bases from J, leaving 12 bases between. Germline assignment: CDR1 MNHNS and CDR2 SASEGT. The CDR3 is 15 amino acids. CDR3 protein: CASSEGGEGYYGYTF. CDR3 bases: TGTGCCAGCAGTGAAGGAGGGGAGGGTTACTATGGCTACACCTTC.

The CDR3 region has the DNA TGTGCCAGCAGCCTTTATCCGGGACAGGCTTTAGCAGAAGCTTTCTTT. This gives the protein CASSLYPGQALAEAFF. The chain recombines TRBV5-5 with TRBJ1-1; TRBD1 matches at 8 bases. This CDR3 contains 16 residues. J was trimmed by 8 bases and V by 4 bases; bases with no gene match: 16. Looked up from germline, CDR1 is SGHKS and CDR2 is YYEKEE (reference sequence).

J is TRBJ2-2 and V is TRBV29-1; weak D call: TRBD1 (5 bases). Germline V gene data show CDR1 as SQVTM and CDR2 as ANQGSEA. The CDR3 runs to 13 residues. V shed 3 bases and J shed 6 bases, with 11 bases lying between them. The CDR3 loop reads CSVEPRVAGELFF. The CDR3 region has the DNA TGCAGCGTTGAGCCCAGGGTTGCCGGGGAGCTGTTTTTT.

The sample holds a few counts of this clone. The chain links TRBV10-2 to TRBJ2-3; maybe TRBD2 (6 bases). The germline CDR1 and CDR2 sequences are WSHSY and SAAADI. This CDR3 is 15 amino acids long. Trimming took 2 bases from V and 1 from J, leaving 10 bases between them. The CDR3 loop is CASSERSSGTDTQYF. The DNA of the CDR3 is TGCGCCAGCAGTGAGAGGTCTAGCGGCACAGATACGCAGTATTTT.

This rearrangement joins TRBV19 to TRBJ2-2; no clear D. Trimming pared 5 bases from V and 4 bases from J, leaving 14 bases between. CDR3 size: 15 residues. Germline V gives CDR1 LNHDA, CDR2 SQIVND (reference sequence). CDR3 DNA: TGTGCCAGTAGTCCATCGTCCTCGGGCACCGGGGAGCTGTTTTTT. This encodes CASSPSSSGTGELFF.

The CDR3 reads CASKHWTSADGEQFF. DNA for the CDR3: TGTGCCAGCAAACACTGGACTAGCGCGGACGGTGAGCAGTTCTTC. The V call is TRBV6-5, the J call TRBJ2-1, with TRBD2 identical over 9 bases. The CDR3 has 15 residues. CDR1 MNHEY and CDR2 SVGAGI come from the germline V gene. J was trimmed by 9 bases and V by 7 bases; bases with no gene match: 13.

V usage is TRBV23-1 and J usage is TRBJ2-1, with 7 bases that match TRBD1. TRBV23-1 carries the ORF label, with uncertain function. The V and J ends lost 0 bases and 7 bases, in that order; junction bases with no gene match: 21. The CDR3 consists of 20 residues. For the CDR3, the DNA is TGCGCCAGCAGTCAATCCGGTCTCCCACTAGGGACAGTGACGTCAAATGAGCAGTTCTTC. Amino acid sequence: CASSQSGLPLGTVTSNEQFF.

V usage is TRBV27 and J usage is TRBJ2-3, with 9 nucleotides matching TRBD1. CDR1 and CDR2 (germline): MNHEY, SMNVEV (reference sequence). The CDR3 contains 14 residues. V shed 2 bases and J 6 bases; nucleotides not matched to a gene: 3. CDR3 residues: CASSLGTGTDTQYF. The CDR3 DNA reads TGTGCCAGCAGTTTAGGGACAGGGACGGATACGCAGTATTTT.

The chain combines TRBV7-2 with TRBJ2-7; 9 nucleotides match TRBD1. CDR1 and CDR2 (germline): SGHTA, FQGNSA. The ends lost 2 bases at V and 8 bases at J; junction bases unmatched: 4. The CDR3 consists of 13 residues. This CDR3 is CASSLRDRDQQYV. The DNA of the CDR3 is TGTGCCAGCAGCTTAAGGGACAGGGATCAGCAGTACGTC.

V is TRBV7-3 and J is TRBJ1-1; unclear D gene. Trimming took 2 bases from V and 1 from J, leaving 5 bases between them. The CDR3 loop spans 13 amino acids. Germline V CDR1 and CDR2: SGHTA, FQGTGA. CDR3 sequence reads: CASSLLRNTEAFF. Here the CDR3 DNA reads TGTGCCAGCAGCTTATTGCGGAACACTGAAGCTTTCTTT. Combining the CDR3 with reference TRBV7-3 and TRBJ1-1 gives the whole variable domain GAGVSQTPSNKVTEKGKYVELRCDPISGHTALYWYRQSLGQGPEFLIYFQGTGAADDSGLPNDRFFAVRPEGSVSTLKIQRTERGDSAVYLCASSLLRNTEAFFGQGTRLTVV.

V is TRBV11-3 and J is TRBJ2-2; 9 bases are a match to TRBD2. After removal of 2 bases from V and 6 bases from J, the junction contained 10 bases not matched to a gene. CDR3 length: 17 residues. Germline CDR1 and CDR2: SGHNT and YENEEA. The CDR3 loop is CASSLSPRGGGAGELFF. The CDR3 DNA follows: TGTGCCAGCAGCTTATCCCCCCGAGGCGGGGGGGCCGGGGAGCTGTTTTTT.

This clone was detected only once. The junction departs from germline at one end; a sequencing error may be responsible. The rearrangement links TRBV6-5 to TRBJ2-4; 8 bases agree with TRBD2. Germline V CDR1 and CDR2: MNHEY, SVGAGI. This CDR3 has 15 amino acids. The CDR3 nucleotides are TGTGCCTCCTCGGGGACTAGGAGGACCAAAAACAGTCAGTACTTC. Protein product: CASSGTRRTKNSQYF.

This clone was picked up a small number of times. The germline gene is not matched at one end of the junction; a read error may be the cause. The chain couples TRBV30 to TRBJ2-6; perhaps TRBD1 as D (5 bases). Germline loops: CDR1 GTSNPN, CDR2 SVGIG (reference sequence). The CDR3 contains 12 residues. DNA for the CDR3: TGTGCCTATAACTCTGGGGCCAACGGCCTGACTTTC. Protein product: CAYNSGANGLTF. Combining the CDR3 with reference TRBV30 and TRBJ2-6 gives the whole variable domain SQTIHQWPATLVQPVGSPLSLECTVEGTSNPNLYWYRQAAGRGLQLLFYSVGIGQISSEVPQNLSASRPQDRQFILSSKKLLLSDSGFYLCAYNSGANGLTFGAGSRLTVL.

The rearrangement joins TRBV4-1 to TRBJ1-2; the D gene is possibly TRBD1 (5 bases). The CDR3 sequence is 13 residues long. Germline lookup yields CDR1 MGHRA and CDR2 YSYEKL. Trimming shortened V by 0 bases and J by 8 bases, and 10 bases separated the two germline ends. The CDR3 bases are TGCGCCAGCAGCCAAGATGGGGGGGACGGCTACACCTTC. It yields the protein CASSQDGGDGYTF.

V gene TRBV7-6 combines with J gene TRBJ2-1; D is possibly TRBD1 (5 bases). The CDR3 sequence is 12 residues long. The germline V and J ends were trimmed by 2 bases and 9 bases, with 8 bases remaining between them. From germline, CDR1 is SGHVS and CDR2 FNYEAQ. This CDR3 reads CASSLSGFEQFF. CDR3 sequence (DNA): TGTGCCAGCAGCTTATCAGGGTTTGAGCAGTTCTTC.

The chain employs TRBV4-1 and TRBJ1-5; D gene unclear. V lost 5 bases, J lost 8 bases, and 22 bases lay in between. The CDR3 length is 16 residues. The germline CDR1 and CDR2 sequences are MGHRA and YSYEKL. CDR3 DNA sequence: TGCGCCAGCAGCAATCTAGCAAAAACACCAGTGGAGCCCCAGCATTTT. This codes for CASSNLAKTPVEPQHF.

This rearrangement joins TRBV29-1 to TRBJ2-7; 8 bases align to TRBD2. The CDR3 loop spans 12 amino acids. Germline loops: CDR1 SQVTM, CDR2 ANQGSEA. V trimming: 5 bases; J trimming: 5 bases; junction bases outside the gene matches: 5. The CDR3 DNA reads TGCAGCGTTATTAGCGGGGTTGACGAGCAGTACGTC. Its protein product is CSVISGVDEQYV.

V is TRBV5-4 and J is TRBJ1-2; D unresolved. CDR3 size: 15 residues. Between the trimmed V and J ends, which lost 0 bases and 6 bases, there was a span of 15 bases. Germline-derived CDR1 and CDR2 are SGHNT and YYREEE (reference sequence). The CDR3, as DNA: TGTGCCAGCAGCTTGGATAGCCCCAGGAGGAATGGCTACACCTTC. Its protein is CASSLDSPRRNGYTF.

The rearrangement joins TRBV5-1 to TRBJ1-2, with TRBD1 matching 8 bases. CDR3 size: 15 residues. The V gene end was trimmed by 4 bases and the J gene end by 5 bases; junction bases not matched to a gene: 10. CDR1 is SGHRS and CDR2 is YFSETQ in the germline V gene. For the CDR3, the DNA is TGCGCCAGCAGCGTATCCGGGACAGGCATATATGGCTACACCTTC. Protein: CASSVSGTGIYGYTF. The full variable domain, completed using reference TRBV5-1 and TRBJ1-2, is KAGVTQTPRYLIKTRGQQVTLSCSPISGHRSVSWYQQTPGQGLQFLFEYFSETQRNKGNFPGRFSGRQFSNSRSEMNVSTLELGDSALYLCASSVSGTGIYGYTFGSGTRLTVV.